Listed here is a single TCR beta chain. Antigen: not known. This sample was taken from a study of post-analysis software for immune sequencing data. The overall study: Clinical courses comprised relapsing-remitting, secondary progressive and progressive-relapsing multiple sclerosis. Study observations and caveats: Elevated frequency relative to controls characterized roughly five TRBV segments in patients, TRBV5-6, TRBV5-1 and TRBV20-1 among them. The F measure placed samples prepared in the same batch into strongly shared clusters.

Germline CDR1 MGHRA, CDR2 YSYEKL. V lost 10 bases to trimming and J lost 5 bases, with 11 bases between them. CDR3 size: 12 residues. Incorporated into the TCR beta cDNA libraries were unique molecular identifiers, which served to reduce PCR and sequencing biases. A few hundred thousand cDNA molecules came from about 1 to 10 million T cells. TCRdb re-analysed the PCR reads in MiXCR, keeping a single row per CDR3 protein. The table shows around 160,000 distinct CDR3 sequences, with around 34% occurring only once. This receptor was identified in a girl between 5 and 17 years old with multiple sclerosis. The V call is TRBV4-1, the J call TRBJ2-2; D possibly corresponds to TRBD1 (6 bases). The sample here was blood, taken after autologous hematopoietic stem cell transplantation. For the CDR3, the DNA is TGCGCCACCCAAGGGGGTACCGGGGAGCTGTTTTTT. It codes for CATQGGTGELFF.